A single sample is the source of the 21 T cell receptor beta chains below, sequenced in a study of cytomegalovirus exposure and HLA in healthy donors. Sequencing used immunoSEQ multiplex PCR; TCRdb keeps in-frame clones, though not all of them. Of roughly 120,000 clones listed, 88% were seen once; the top ten hold about 6%. The specimen sequenced was PBMCs. Receptor source: a woman between 18 and 30 years old in good health and CMV-seropositive.

The chain links TRBV5-1 to TRBJ2-1; 14 nucleotides align to TRBD2. CDR3 size: 20 residues. Germline V gene data show CDR1 as SGHRS and CDR2 as YFSETQ. J was trimmed by 9 bases and V by 2 bases; bases with no gene match: 19. The CDR3 DNA is TGCGCCAGCAGCTTCAGACTAGCGGGAGGGCCTATTCGAGTTCTAACTGAGCAGTTCTTC. Its protein product is CASSFRLAGGPIRVLTEQFF.

V gene TRBV5-6 combines with J gene TRBJ1-5, with D possibly TRBD1 on 6 matching bases. V was pared by 2 bases and J by 0 bases, with 12 bases between. The CDR3 is 16 amino acids. Per the germline V gene, CDR1 is SGHDT and CDR2 is YYEEEE. This CDR3 reads CASSLWQGYSNQPQHF. Written as DNA, the CDR3 is TGTGCCAGCAGCTTATGGCAGGGGTATAGCAATCAGCCCCAGCATTTT.

V usage is TRBV6-4 and J usage is TRBJ2-7; 9 bases agree with TRBD2. V lost 2 bases, J lost 3 bases, and 5 bases stayed unmatched. Germline CDR1 MRHNA, CDR2 SNTAGT. The CDR3 loop spans 15 amino acids. The CDR3 coding sequence is TGTGCCAGCAGTGACCAAGCGGGGGGATACTACGAGCAGTACTTC. Protein: CASSDQAGGYYEQYF.

This chain links TRBV19 with TRBJ1-5, with 10 bases fitting TRBD1. Trimming took 4 bases from V and 2 from J; bases not matched to a gene: 2. Looked up from germline, CDR1 is LNHDA and CDR2 is SQIVND (reference sequence). This CDR3 comprises 15 residues. The CDR3 reads CASSKGTGGNQPQHF. CDR3 DNA: TGTGCCAGTAGTAAGGGGACAGGGGGCAATCAGCCCCAGCATTTT.

V and J are TRBV5-4 and TRBJ2-3, with 8 bases aligning to TRBD2. The CDR3 sequence is 15 residues long. V gave up 1 base and J gave up 4 bases; unmatched junction bases: 5. Germline-derived CDR1 and CDR2 are SGHNT and YYREEE (reference sequence). The CDR3 nucleotides read TGTGCCAGCAGCTTGATGGGGCGGGAGGCAGATACGCAGTATTTT. It encodes CASSLMGREADTQYF.

The chain couples TRBV13 to TRBJ2-3, with 14 bases lining up with TRBD2. V lost 4 bases to trimming and J lost 3 bases; unmatched junction nucleotides: 3. CDR3 size: 16 residues. Germline V gene sequence: CDR1 PRHDT, CDR2 FYEKMQ (reference sequence). CDR3 DNA sequence: TGTGCCAGCAGCTCGGGACTAGCGGGAGCAACAGATACGCAGTATTTT. Translated, it gives CASSSGLAGATDTQYF.

This rearrangement joins TRBV7-9 to TRBJ2-7; 7 nucleotides align to TRBD1. This CDR3 contains 17 residues. Germline CDR1 and CDR2: SEHNR and FQNEAQ (reference sequence). V lost 1 base and J lost 7; bases outside the gene matches: 16. CDR3 sequence (DNA): TGTGCCAGCAGCTTAGGCGGGTGGGGACAGCGGAATGGGGAGCAGTACTTC. It specifies CASSLGGWGQRNGEQYF.

This rearrangement joins TRBV7-9 to TRBJ1-5, with 8 nucleotides matching TRBD1. Germline V CDR1 and CDR2: SEHNR, FQNEAQ (reference sequence). Trimming took 1 base from V and 7 from J; bases not matched to a gene: 9. This CDR3 region has 16 residues. This CDR3 reads CASSLEGQGGLQPQHF. For the CDR3, the DNA is TGTGCCAGCAGCTTAGAAGGACAGGGCGGTTTACAGCCCCAGCATTTT.

The rearrangement uses TRBV7-2 and TRBJ1-5; D unresolved. Deletions cut 5 bases from V and 4 bases from J, with 12 bases between. The CDR3 spans 14 residues. CDR1 is SGHTA and CDR2 is FQGNSA in the germline V gene. Here the CDR3 DNA reads TGTGCCAGCAGCCGTTCGGGATGGAATCAGCCCCAGCATTTT. It codes for CASSRSGWNQPQHF.

The chain recombines TRBV9 with TRBJ2-2; D is perhaps TRBD2 (6 bases). The CDR3 length is 16 residues. Trimming shortened V by 3 bases and J by 1 base, and 13 bases separated the two germline ends. CDR1 is SGDLS, CDR2 YYNGEE, per germline. CDR3 coding DNA: TGTGCCAGCAGCGCTTTTGGGACTCGGAACACCGGGGAGCTGTTTTTT. Protein: CASSAFGTRNTGELFF.

V gene TRBV10-3 combines with J gene TRBJ2-1; 8 nucleotides match TRBD2. CDR3 length: 14 amino acids. Germline V gene data show CDR1 as ENHRY and CDR2 as SYGVKD. Trimming took 6 bases from V and 8 from J; bases not matched to a gene: 9. The CDR3 region has the DNA TGTGCCATCAGACCCGGGACTAGGAACCATGAGCAGTTCTTC. This sequence encodes CAIRPGTRNHEQFF.

The rearrangement uses TRBV7-9 and TRBJ2-7; D gene uncertain. In germline, CDR1 is SEHNR, CDR2 FQNEAQ (reference sequence). Trimming took off 3 bases at V and 1 base at J, with 7 bases between the two ends. The CDR3 covers 13 residues. The CDR3 here is CASSFQSSYEQYF. The CDR3 nucleotides read TGTGCCAGCAGCTTCCAGTCTTCCTACGAGCAGTACTTC.

The V call is TRBV7-8, the J call TRBJ1-1, with 8 bases identical to TRBD1. In germline, CDR1 is SGHVS, CDR2 FQNEAQ. CDR3 length: 17 amino acids. V dropped 5 bases and J dropped 0; count of bases not matched to a gene: 11. The CDR3 region is CASSHRDRSRMNTEAFF. CDR3 DNA sequence: TGTGCCAGCAGCCACCGGGACAGGTCGAGAATGAACACTGAAGCTTTCTTT.

This chain links TRBV5-1 with TRBJ2-5; possible D gene TRBD2, 5 bases. Trimming left V 0 bases short and J 11 bases short, with 17 bases between. CDR1 SGHRS and CDR2 YFSETQ come from the germline V gene. This CDR3 region has 14 residues. The DNA for the CDR3 is TGCGCCAGCAGCTTGGACGACTCCCGACTATCTCAGTACTTC. This sequence encodes CASSLDDSRLSQYF.

This clone has more than one count but fewer than ten. V gene TRBV11-2 combines with J gene TRBJ2-7; 7 bases map to TRBD1. The CDR3 sequence is 14 residues long. V lost 4 bases and J lost 6; bases outside the gene matches: 9. Germline CDR1 reads SGHAT; CDR2 reads FQNNGV. The CDR3 coding sequence is TGTGCCAGCAGCTCCCGGGACAGCACCCCCGAGCAGTACTTC. This sequence encodes CASSSRDSTPEQYF. Full variable domain (missing parts from reference TRBV11-2 and TRBJ2-7): EAGVAQSPRYKIIEKRQSVAFWCNPISGHATLYWYQQILGQGPKLLIQFQNNGVVDDSQLPKDRFSAERLKGVDSTLKIQPAKLEDSAVYLCASSSRDSTPEQYFGPGTRLTVT.

The genes are TRBV7-9 and TRBJ2-1, with D perhaps TRBD2 (5 bases). With 5 bases removed from V and 4 bases from J, the gap between germline ends came to 12 bases. This CDR3 spans 14 amino acids. Germline CDR1 SEHNR, CDR2 FQNEAQ (reference sequence). CDR3 sequence reads: CASSPDGEYNEQFF. The CDR3 bases are TGTGCCAGCAGCCCTGACGGGGAATACAATGAGCAGTTCTTC.

The gene calls are TRBV29-1 and TRBJ1-2, with 7 bases lining up with TRBD1. The germline CDR1 and CDR2 sequences are SQVTM and ANQGSEA. CDR3 length: 14 amino acids. The junction had 15 bases not matched to a gene; V was cut back by 6 bases and J by 8 bases. For the CDR3, the DNA is TGCAGCGTGAAACACAGGGGAACAAGGAGCGGCTACACCTTC. Translating gives CSVKHRGTRSGYTF.

The chain carries TRBV5-8 and TRBJ2-5; 12 nucleotides line up with TRBD1. Germline CDR1 SGHTS, CDR2 YDEGEE. The V segment lost 4 bases and the J segment 4 bases; nucleotides outside the gene matches: 8. CDR3 size: 16 residues. DNA for the CDR3: TGTGCCAGCAGCCCCTACCGGGACAGGGGGCGAGAGACCCAGTACTTC. Translated, it gives CASSPYRDRGRETQYF.

The genes are TRBV10-2 and TRBJ1-2, with no clear D. Trimming removed 3 bases from V and 4 bases from J, with 12 bases in between. This CDR3 region has 14 residues. Germline CDR1 and CDR2: WSHSY and SAAADI. CDR3 bases: TGCGCCAGCAGTGAACTTGGGCAGACCTATGGCTACACCTTC. Amino acid sequence: CASSELGQTYGYTF.

This clone was seen once. This sequence joins TRBV18 and TRBJ2-7, with D maybe TRBD1 (6 bases). Germline V CDR1 and CDR2: KGHSH, LQKENI. V shed 5 bases and J shed 3 bases, with 17 bases lying between them. The CDR3 length is 15 residues. CDR3 residues: CASSELGQSNYEQYF. For the CDR3, the DNA is TGTGCCAGCTCAGAGCTCGGACAGTCGAACTACGAGCAGTACTTC.

The rearrangement uses TRBV6-1 and TRBJ1-1; 9 nucleotides align to TRBD1. The CDR3 loop spans 14 amino acids. Germline V gene lookup returns CDR1 MNHNS and CDR2 SASEGT. Unmatched junction bases numbered 6, after V lost 6 bases and J lost 4 bases. CDR3 DNA: TGTGCCAGCAGGTCCGGACAGGGGTCCACTGAAGCTTTCTTT. Amino acids: CASRSGQGSTEAFF.